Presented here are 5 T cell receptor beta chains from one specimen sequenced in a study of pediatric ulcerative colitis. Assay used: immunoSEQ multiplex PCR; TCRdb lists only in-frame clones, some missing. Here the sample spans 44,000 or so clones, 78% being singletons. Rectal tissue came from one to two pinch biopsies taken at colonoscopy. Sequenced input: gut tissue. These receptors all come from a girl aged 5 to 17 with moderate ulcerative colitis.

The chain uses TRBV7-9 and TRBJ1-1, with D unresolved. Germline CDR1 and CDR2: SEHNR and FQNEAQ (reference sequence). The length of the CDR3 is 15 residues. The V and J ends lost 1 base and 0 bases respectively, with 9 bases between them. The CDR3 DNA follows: TGTGCCAGCAGCTTAGGGGTAGGACTGAACACTGAAGCTTTCTTT. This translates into CASSLGVGLNTEAFF.

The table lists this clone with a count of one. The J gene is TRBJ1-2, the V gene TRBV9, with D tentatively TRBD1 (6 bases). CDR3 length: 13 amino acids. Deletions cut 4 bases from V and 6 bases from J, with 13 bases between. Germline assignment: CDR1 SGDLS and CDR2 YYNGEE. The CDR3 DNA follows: TGTGCCAGCAGCCCGATTTACAGGGATGGCTACACCTTC. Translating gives CASSPIYRDGYTF.

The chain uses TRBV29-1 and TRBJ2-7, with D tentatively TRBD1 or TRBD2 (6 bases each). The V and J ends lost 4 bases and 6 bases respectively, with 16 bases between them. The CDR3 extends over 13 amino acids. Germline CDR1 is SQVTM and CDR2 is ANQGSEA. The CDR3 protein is CSVGHSGAFEQYF. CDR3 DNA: TGCAGCGTTGGACACTCGGGGGCCTTCGAGCAGTACTTC.

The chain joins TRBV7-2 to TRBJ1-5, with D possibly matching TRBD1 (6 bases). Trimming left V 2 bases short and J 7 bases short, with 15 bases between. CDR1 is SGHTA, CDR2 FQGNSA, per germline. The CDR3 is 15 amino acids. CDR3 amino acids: CASSLWGAEMQPQHF. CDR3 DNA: TGTGCCAGCAGCTTATGGGGGGCGGAGATGCAGCCCCAGCATTTT.

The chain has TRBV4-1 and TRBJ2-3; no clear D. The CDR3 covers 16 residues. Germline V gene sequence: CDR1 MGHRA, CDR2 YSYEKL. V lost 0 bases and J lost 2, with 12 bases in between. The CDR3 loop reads CASSQDTSRLTDTQYF. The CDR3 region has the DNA TGCGCCAGCAGCCAAGACACTTCTAGGCTCACAGATACGCAGTATTTT.